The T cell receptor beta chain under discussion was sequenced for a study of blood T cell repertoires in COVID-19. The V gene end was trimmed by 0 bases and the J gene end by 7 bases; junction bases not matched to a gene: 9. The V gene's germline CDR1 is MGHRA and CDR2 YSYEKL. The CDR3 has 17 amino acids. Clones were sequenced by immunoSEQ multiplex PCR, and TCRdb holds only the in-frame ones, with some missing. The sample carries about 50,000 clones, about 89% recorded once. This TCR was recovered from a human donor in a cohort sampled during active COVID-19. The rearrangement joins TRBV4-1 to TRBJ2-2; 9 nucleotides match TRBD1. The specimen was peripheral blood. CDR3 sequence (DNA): TGCGCCAGCAGCCAAGATCCGGAACAGGGGGCTCTCGGGGAGCTGTTTTTT. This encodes CASSQDPEQGALGELFF.